This TCR beta chain was sequenced during a study of response to subunit inactivated influenza vaccine (dated by TCRdb to between 2017 and 2018). A note on the overall study: To follow how T cells responded to a trivalent subunit inactivated influenza vaccine, the researchers relied on deep quantitative profiling of the T cell receptor repertoire.

What the research found in general, with its limitations: According to the authors, only a limited number of new T cells may be recruited by each seasonal influenza vaccination.

As concerns this clonotype: Its antigen has not been determined. Base-call qualities are not available, and no considerably larger clone is one nucleotide away.

The library was generated by RT-PCR. TCRdb names Illumina HiSeq 2500 as the instrument used. The public reads were reanalyzed by TCRdb: fastp trimming at Q25, MiXCR alignment, in-frame beta chains only. Each CDR3 protein gets just one entry, which takes the most common genes and DNA from the rows behind it. In this sample the table shows around 500,000 distinct CDR3 sequences, around 9.9% of which occur a single time. The top ten clones comprise about an eighth of the sample. Counted from cysteine to phenylalanine, this CDR3 has 16 amino acids. The sequence is cut down to CDR3 DNA, 48 bases in frame from base 1. Taken with the paper, the label for time point translates to: 40 to 45 days after influenza vaccine administration.

The sequence was obtained from a man aged 45-65 years who received an inactivated influenza vaccine. Donor details come from another sample of the same person, matched by shared clones. The rearranged segments are TRBV21-1 and TRBJ2-7. TRBV21-1 is reported as a pseudogene. The material was PBMCs from blood, obtained roughly 6 weeks after vaccination. The sequence in DNA is TGTGCCAGCAGCAAAGTCGCTAGGAGTGTAGCCTACGAGCAGTACTTC. Its translation reads: CASSKVARSVAYEQYF.